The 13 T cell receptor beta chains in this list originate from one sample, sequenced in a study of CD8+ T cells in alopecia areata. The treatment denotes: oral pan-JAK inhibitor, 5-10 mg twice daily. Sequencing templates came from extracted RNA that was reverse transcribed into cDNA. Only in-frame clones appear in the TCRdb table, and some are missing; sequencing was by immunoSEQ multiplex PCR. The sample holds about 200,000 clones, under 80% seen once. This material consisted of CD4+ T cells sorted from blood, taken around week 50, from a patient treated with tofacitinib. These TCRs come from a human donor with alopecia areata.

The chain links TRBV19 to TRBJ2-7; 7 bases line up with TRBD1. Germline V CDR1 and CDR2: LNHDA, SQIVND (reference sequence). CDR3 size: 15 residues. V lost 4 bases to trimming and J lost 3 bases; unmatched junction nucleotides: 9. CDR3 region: CASSTDRNPVYEQYF. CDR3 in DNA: TGTGCCAGTAGTACGGACAGGAACCCCGTCTACGAGCAGTACTTC.

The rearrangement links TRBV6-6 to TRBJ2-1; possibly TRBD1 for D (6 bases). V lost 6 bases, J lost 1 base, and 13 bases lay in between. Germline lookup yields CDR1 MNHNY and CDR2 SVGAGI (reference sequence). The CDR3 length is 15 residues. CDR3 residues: CASRTSGVSYNEQFF. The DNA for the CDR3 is TGTGCCAGCAGAACGTCAGGGGTGTCCTACAATGAGCAGTTCTTC.

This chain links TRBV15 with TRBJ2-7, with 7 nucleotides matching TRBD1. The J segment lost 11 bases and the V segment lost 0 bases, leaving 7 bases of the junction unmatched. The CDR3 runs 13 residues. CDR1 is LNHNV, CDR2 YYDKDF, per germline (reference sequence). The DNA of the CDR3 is TGTGCCACCAGCAGAGATCGGCGACAGGGCGAGTACTTC. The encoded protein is CATSRDRRQGEYF. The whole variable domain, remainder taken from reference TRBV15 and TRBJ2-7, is DAMVIQNPRYQVTQFGKPVTLSCSQTLNHNVMYWYQQKSSQAPKLLFHYYDKDFNNEADTPDNFQSRRPNTSFCFLDIRSPGLGDTAMYLCATSRDRRQGEYFGPGTRLTVT.

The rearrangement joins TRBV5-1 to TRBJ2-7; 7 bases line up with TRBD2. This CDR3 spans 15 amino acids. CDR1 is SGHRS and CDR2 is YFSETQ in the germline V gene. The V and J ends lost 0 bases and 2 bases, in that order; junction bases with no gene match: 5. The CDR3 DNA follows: TGCGCCAGCAGCTTGGAAACGGGGGGAACCTACGAGCAGTACTTC. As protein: CASSLETGGTYEQYF. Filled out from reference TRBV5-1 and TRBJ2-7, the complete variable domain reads KAGVTQTPRYLIKTRGQQVTLSCSPISGHRSVSWYQQTPGQGLQFLFEYFSETQRNKGNFPGRFSGRQFSNSRSEMNVSTLELGDSALYLCASSLETGGTYEQYFGPGTRLTVT.

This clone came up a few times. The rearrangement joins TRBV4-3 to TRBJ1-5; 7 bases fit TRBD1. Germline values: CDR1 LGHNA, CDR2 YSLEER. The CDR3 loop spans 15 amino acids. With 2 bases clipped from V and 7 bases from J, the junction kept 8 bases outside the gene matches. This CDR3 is CASSQTDRQDQPQHF. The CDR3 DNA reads TGCGCCAGCAGCCAAACGGACAGGCAAGACCAGCCCCAGCATTTT.

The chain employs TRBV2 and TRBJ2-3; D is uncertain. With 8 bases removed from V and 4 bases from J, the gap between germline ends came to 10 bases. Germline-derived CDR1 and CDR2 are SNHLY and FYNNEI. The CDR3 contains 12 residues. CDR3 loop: CASGQVPDTQYF. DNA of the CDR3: TGTGCCAGCGGTCAGGTACCAGATACGCAGTATTTT.

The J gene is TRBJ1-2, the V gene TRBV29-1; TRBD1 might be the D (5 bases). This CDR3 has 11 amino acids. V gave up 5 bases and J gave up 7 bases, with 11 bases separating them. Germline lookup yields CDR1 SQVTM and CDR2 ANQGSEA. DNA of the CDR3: TGCAGCGTTATGGCGGGGACTGGCTACACCTTC. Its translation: CSVMAGTGYTF.

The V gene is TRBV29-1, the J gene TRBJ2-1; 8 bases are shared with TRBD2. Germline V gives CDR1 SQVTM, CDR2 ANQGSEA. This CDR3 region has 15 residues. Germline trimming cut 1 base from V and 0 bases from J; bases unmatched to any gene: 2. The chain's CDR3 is CSVEGGGISYNEQFF. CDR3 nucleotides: TGCAGCGTTGAAGGCGGGGGGATCTCCTACAATGAGCAGTTCTTC.

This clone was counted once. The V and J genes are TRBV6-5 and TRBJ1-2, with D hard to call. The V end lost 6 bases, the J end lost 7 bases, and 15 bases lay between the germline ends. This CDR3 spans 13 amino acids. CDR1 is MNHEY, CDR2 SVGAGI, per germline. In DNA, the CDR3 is TGTGCCAGCAGCCTTGGAGGGTATGGTGGCTACACCTTC. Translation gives CASSLGGYGGYTF.

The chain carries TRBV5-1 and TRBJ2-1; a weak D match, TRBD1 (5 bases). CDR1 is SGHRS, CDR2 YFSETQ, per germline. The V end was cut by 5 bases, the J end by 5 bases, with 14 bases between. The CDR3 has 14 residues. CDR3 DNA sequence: TGCGCCAGCAGACGGCAGGGTAGTAACAATGAGCAGTTCTTC. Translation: CASRRQGSNNEQFF.

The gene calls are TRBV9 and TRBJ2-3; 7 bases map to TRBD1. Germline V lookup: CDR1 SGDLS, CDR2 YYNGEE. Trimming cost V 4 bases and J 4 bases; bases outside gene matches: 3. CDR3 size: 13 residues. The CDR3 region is CASSRQGPDTQYF. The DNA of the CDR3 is TGTGCCAGCAGCCGACAGGGTCCAGATACGCAGTATTTT.

CDR3 DNA sequence: TGTGCCAGCAGAAAGGTCGGAGGACTAGGATCCAATGAGCAGTTCTTC. This encodes CASRKVGGLGSNEQFF. The chain uses TRBV7-2 and TRBJ2-1; 7 nucleotides line up with TRBD2. Germline assignment: CDR1 SGHTA and CDR2 FQGNSA. Trimming at V came to 6 bases and at J to 6 bases, leaving 14 bases not matched to a gene. There are 16 residues in the CDR3. The whole variable domain, filled in from reference TRBV7-2 and TRBJ2-1, reads GAGVSQSPSNKVTEKGKDVELRCDPISGHTALYWYRQSLGQGLEFLIYFQGNSAPDKSGLPSDRFSAERTGGSVSTLTIQRTQQEDSAVYLCASRKVGGLGSNEQFFGPGTRLTVL.

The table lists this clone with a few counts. CDR3 protein: CSVDRDGTDEQYF. The DNA for the CDR3 is TGCAGCGTTGACAGGGATGGTACTGACGAGCAGTACTTC. The chain joins TRBV29-1 to TRBJ2-5; tentatively, D is TRBD1 (5 bases). The J call could be wrong; TRBJ2-7 is a better fit for the DNA end. CDR3 size: 13 residues. Germline values: CDR1 SQVTM, CDR2 ANQGSEA.